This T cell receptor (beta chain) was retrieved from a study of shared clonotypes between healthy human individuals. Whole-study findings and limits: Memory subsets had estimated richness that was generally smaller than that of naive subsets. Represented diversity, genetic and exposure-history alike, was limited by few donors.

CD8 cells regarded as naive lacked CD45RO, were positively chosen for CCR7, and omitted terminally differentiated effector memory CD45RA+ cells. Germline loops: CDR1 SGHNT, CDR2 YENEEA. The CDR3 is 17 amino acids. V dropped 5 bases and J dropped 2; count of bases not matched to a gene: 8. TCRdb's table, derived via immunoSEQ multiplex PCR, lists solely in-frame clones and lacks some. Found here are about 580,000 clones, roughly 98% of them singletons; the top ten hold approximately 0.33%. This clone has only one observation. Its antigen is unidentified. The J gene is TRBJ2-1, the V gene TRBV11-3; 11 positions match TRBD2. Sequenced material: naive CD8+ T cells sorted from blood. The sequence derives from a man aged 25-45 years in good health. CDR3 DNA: TGTGCCAGCAGCCACGGCCTAGCGGGAGGTGCCTACAATGAGCAGTTCTTC. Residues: CASSHGLAGGAYNEQFF. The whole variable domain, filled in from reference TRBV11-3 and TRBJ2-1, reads EAGVVQSPRYKIIEKKQPVAFWCNPISGHNTLYWYLQNLGQGPELLIRYENEEAVDDSQLPKDRFSAERLKGVDSTLKIQPAELGDSAVYLCASSHGLAGGAYNEQFFGPGTRLTVL.